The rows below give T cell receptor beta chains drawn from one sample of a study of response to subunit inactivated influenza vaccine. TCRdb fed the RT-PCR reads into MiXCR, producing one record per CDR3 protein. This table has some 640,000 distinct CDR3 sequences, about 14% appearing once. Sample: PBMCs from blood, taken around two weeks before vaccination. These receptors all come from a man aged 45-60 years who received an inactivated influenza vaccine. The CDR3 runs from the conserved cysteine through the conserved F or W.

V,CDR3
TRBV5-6,CASSLIRDYSYNEQFF
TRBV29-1,CSVRQRLLQETQYF
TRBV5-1,CASSLDRGRGNTIYF
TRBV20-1,CSARRLAGGISDEQFF
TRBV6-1,CASGSPGTDTQYF
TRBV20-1,CSAGGQVPYEQYF
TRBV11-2,CASRLSGTSGAQSSYEQYF
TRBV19,CASSPTSGGSHEQYF
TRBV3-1,CASSQGLAGQETQYF
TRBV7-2,CASSFPGTRRETQYF
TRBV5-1,CASSPPEGFEQYF
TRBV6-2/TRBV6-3,CASSPRGQGFPSYEQYF
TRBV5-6,CASSLGMFTGNTIYF
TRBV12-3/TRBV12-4,CASSSDRGSYEQYF
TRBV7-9,CASSSGQGGYGYTF
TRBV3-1,CASSPLLRTANYGYTF
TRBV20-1,CSARDLQGQSNYGYTF
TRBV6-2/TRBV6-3,CASSSDGGYNEQFF
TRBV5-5,CASSFQGFTEAFF
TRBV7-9,CASSYQTQADTQYF
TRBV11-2,CASSLVYGAGGANVLTF
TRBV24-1,CATSPGWNDQFF
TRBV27,CASRFGGEKLFF
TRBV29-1,CSVSSGTSGSVASYNEQFF
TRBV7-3,CASSATTNTEAFF
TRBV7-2,CASSQGPSRGYTF
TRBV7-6,CASSLSETYEQYF